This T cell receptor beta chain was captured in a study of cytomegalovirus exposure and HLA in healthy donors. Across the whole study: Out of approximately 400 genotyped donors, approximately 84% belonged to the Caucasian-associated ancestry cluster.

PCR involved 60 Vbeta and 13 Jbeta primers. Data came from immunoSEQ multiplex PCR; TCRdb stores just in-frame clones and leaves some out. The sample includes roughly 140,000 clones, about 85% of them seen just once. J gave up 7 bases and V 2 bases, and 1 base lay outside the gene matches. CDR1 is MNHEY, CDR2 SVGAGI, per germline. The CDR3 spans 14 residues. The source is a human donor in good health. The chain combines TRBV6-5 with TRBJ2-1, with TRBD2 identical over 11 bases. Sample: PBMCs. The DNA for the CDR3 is TGTGCCAGCAGTTACGGGACTAGCGGAAATGAGCAGTTCTTC. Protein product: CASSYGTSGNEQFF.